These 14 T cell receptor beta chains were all obtained from the same sample, sequenced in a study of blood T cell repertoires in COVID-19. Generated by immunoSEQ multiplex PCR, the TCRdb table keeps only in-frame clones and is missing some. Of 60,000 to 65,000 clones in the sample, around 90% are singletons; the top ten hold approximately 8.8%. Sequencing was performed on peripheral blood. The receptors were gathered from a human donor with active COVID-19. The donor label of this sample is uncertain.

V is TRBV12-5 and J is TRBJ2-2; D is unclear. CDR3 length: 15 amino acids. V was trimmed by 3 bases and J by 1 base, leaving 9 bases between them. Germline values: CDR1 LGHNT, CDR2 FRNRAP. As DNA, the CDR3 is TGTGCTAGTGGTTTCTACTTCCAGAACACCGGGGAGCTGTTTTTT. This codes for CASGFYFQNTGELFF. The whole variable domain, filled in from reference TRBV12-5 and TRBJ2-2, reads DARVTQTPRHKVTEMGQEVTMRCQPILGHNTVFWYRQTMMQGLELLAYFRNRAPLDDSGMPKDRFSAEMPDATLATLKIQPSEPRDSAVYFCASGFYFQNTGELFFGEGSRLTVL.

The genes are TRBV4-2 and TRBJ2-7, with TRBD2 matching 11 bases. The V gene end was trimmed by 1 base and the J gene end by 4 bases; junction bases not matched to a gene: 6. The CDR3 is 16 residues long. CDR1 and CDR2 from the germline V gene are LGHNA and YNFKEQ. The CDR3 coding sequence is TGTGCCAGCAGCCAAGTAATTGGGACTAGCGGTTACGAGCAGTACTTC. Amino acid sequence: CASSQVIGTSGYEQYF.

The chain couples TRBV6-6 to TRBJ1-5; TRBD1 matches 7 bases. The germline CDR1 and CDR2 sequences are MNHNY and SVGAGI (reference sequence). The trim removed 8 bases at V and 0 bases at J, leaving 16 bases unmatched. The CDR3 has 18 residues. CDR3 protein: CASCQQGQRSNSNQPQHF. CDR3 DNA: TGTGCCAGCTGTCAACAGGGACAGCGCTCGAATAGCAATCAGCCCCAGCATTTT.

The chain combines TRBV28 with TRBJ2-3, with TRBD2 matching 12 bases. Germline V lookup: CDR1 MDHEN, CDR2 SYDVKM. The CDR3 covers 18 residues. The ends lost 4 bases at V and 0 bases at J; junction bases unmatched: 8. CDR3 in amino acids: CASSYWMGTSGSTDTQYF. The DNA for the CDR3 is TGTGCCAGCAGTTATTGGATGGGGACTAGCGGGAGCACAGATACGCAGTATTTT.

A single count supports this clone. The chain is built from TRBV28 and TRBJ2-1; 8 nucleotides line up with TRBD2. The germline CDR1 and CDR2 sequences are MDHEN and SYDVKM. The CDR3 is made up of 14 amino acids. J lost 8 bases, V lost 2 bases, and 5 bases had no gene match. Here the CDR3 reads CASSLSGSGDEQFF. CDR3 coding DNA: TGTGCCAGCAGTTTAAGCGGGAGCGGGGATGAGCAGTTCTTC.

The V and J genes are TRBV5-1 and TRBJ2-7; D may be TRBD1 (6 bases). The CDR3 is made up of 15 amino acids. The V gene's germline CDR1 is SGHRS and CDR2 YFSETQ. The V end lost 4 bases, the J end lost 0 bases, and 14 bases lay between the germline ends. The CDR3 nucleotides are TGCGCCAGCAGCCCCGGGACACTGAGCTCCTACGAGCAGTACTTC. Protein: CASSPGTLSSYEQYF.

The chain combines TRBV7-9 with TRBJ2-7; TRBD1 matches at 11 bases. Germline loops: CDR1 SEHNR, CDR2 FQNEAQ (reference sequence). Trimming cost V 5 bases and J 4 bases; bases outside gene matches: 13. There are 17 residues in the CDR3. The CDR3 nucleotides read TGTGCCAGCAGCCCGGGACAGGGGGGCCCTTCCCTATACGAGCAGTACTTC. Translated, it gives CASSPGQGGPSLYEQYF.

The chain couples TRBV7-2 to TRBJ2-1; 7 bases are a match to TRBD2. V trimming: 1 base; J trimming: 5 bases; junction bases outside the gene matches: 2. CDR3 length: 14 residues. Germline V gene data show CDR1 as SGHTA and CDR2 as FQGNSA. CDR3 nucleotide sequence: TGTGCCAGCAGCTTAGGGGGGACTAACAATGAGCAGTTCTTC. Its translation is CASSLGGTNNEQFF.

This rearrangement joins TRBV9 to TRBJ2-3; D remains ambiguous. The length of the CDR3 is 14 residues. V was pared by 0 bases and J by 0 bases, with 5 bases between. Germline assignment: CDR1 SGDLS and CDR2 YYNGEE. The CDR3 DNA reads TGTGCCAGCAGCGTAGTCAGTAGCACAGATACGCAGTATTTT. Protein sequence: CASSVVSSTDTQYF.

The V call is TRBV28, the J call TRBJ1-5; a weak D match, TRBD1 (6 bases). This CDR3 contains 15 residues. CDR1 is MDHEN and CDR2 is SYDVKM in the germline V gene. V was shortened by 9 bases and J by 2 bases, with 17 bases between the two germline ends. This chain's CDR3 is CASARGGGGNQPQHF. The CDR3 bases are TGTGCCAGTGCGAGAGGGGGTGGGGGCAATCAGCCCCAGCATTTT. The full variable domain, completed using reference TRBV28 and TRBJ1-5, is DVKVTQSSRYLVKRTGEKVFLECVQDMDHENMFWYRQDPGLGLRLIYFSYDVKMKEKGDIPEGYSVSREKKERFSLILESASTNQTSMYLCASARGGGGNQPQHFGDGTRLSIL.

The rearrangement joins TRBV7-2 to TRBJ2-7; 10 nucleotides align to TRBD2. The J segment lost 5 bases and the V segment lost 1 base, leaving 11 bases of the junction unmatched. The CDR3 contains 17 residues. Germline lookup yields CDR1 SGHTA and CDR2 FQGNSA. In DNA, the CDR3 is TGTGCCAGCAGCTTAGAACTAGCGGGGAGCTCGGTCGACGAGCAGTACTTC. Its protein is CASSLELAGSSVDEQYF. Full variable domain (rest looked up from reference TRBV7-2 and TRBJ2-7): GAGVSQSPSNKVTEKGKDVELRCDPISGHTALYWYRQSLGQGLEFLIYFQGNSAPDKSGLPSDRFSAERTGGSVSTLTIQRTQQEDSAVYLCASSLELAGSSVDEQYFGPGTRLTVT.

The chain carries TRBV18 and TRBJ2-1, with 9 bases that match TRBD2. The germline gives CDR1 KGHSH, CDR2 LQKENI. This CDR3 contains 18 residues. V trimming: 4 bases; J trimming: 1 base; junction bases outside the gene matches: 11. The CDR3 DNA follows: TGTGCCAGCTCACGGTTCCGGGGTAGCGGGGGTTCCTACAATGAGCAGTTCTTC. Encoded protein: CASSRFRGSGGSYNEQFF.

The V call is TRBV6-5, the J call TRBJ2-7, with 7 bases matching TRBD1. V lost 0 bases to trimming and J lost 6 bases; unmatched junction nucleotides: 8. Germline V lookup: CDR1 MNHEY, CDR2 SVGAGI. The CDR3 has 15 amino acids. In DNA, the CDR3 is TGTGCCAGCAGTTACTCGCCAGGGGGTCAAGGCGAGCAGTACTTC. This codes for CASSYSPGGQGEQYF.

This clone is a singleton in its sample. The V gene is TRBV5-6, the J gene TRBJ1-2; no reliable D call. The CDR3 is 17 amino acids. V shed 3 bases and J shed 8 bases, with 26 bases lying between them. Germline V gene lookup returns CDR1 SGHDT and CDR2 YYEEEE. This chain's CDR3 is CASSSIRPEETTLGYTF. CDR3 DNA: TGTGCCAGCAGCTCCATCCGCCCAGAGGAAACGACTTTAGGCTACACCTTC.